This is a list of T cell receptor beta chains from one sample in a study of cytomegalovirus exposure and HLA in healthy donors. Sequenced by immunoSEQ multiplex PCR; TCRdb stores in-frame clones only, minus some. The sample lists about 92,000 clones, over 75% occurring once. Sample: PBMCs. All receptors derive from a girl aged 2 to 10 in good health and CMV-seropositive. CDR3s include the opening cysteine and the closing phenylalanine or tryptophan. A D gene is named only where the DNA matches it firmly.

d_call: TRBD1
v_call: TRBV5-6
cdr3_aa: CASSPDRASYEQYF

d_call: TRBD2
v_call: TRBV6-5
cdr3_aa: CASSYYRGDEQYF

d_call: -
v_call: TRBV7-9
cdr3_aa: CASSFAEFYEQYF

d_call: TRBD2
v_call: TRBV5-4
cdr3_aa: CASSLGASGRYEQYF

d_call: TRBD1
v_call: TRBV9
cdr3_aa: CASSVRDRGTTGELFF

d_call: -
v_call: TRBV7-9
cdr3_aa: CASSGASYEQYF

d_call: TRBD2
v_call: TRBV19
cdr3_aa: CASSSSPAGAYEQYF

d_call: -
v_call: TRBV5-1
cdr3_aa: CASSSALAAYEQYF

d_call: -
v_call: TRBV7-9
cdr3_aa: CASSLEAIRETQYF

d_call: -
v_call: TRBV4-1
cdr3_aa: CASSQGARVAQFETQYF

d_call: TRBD1
v_call: TRBV7-8
cdr3_aa: CASSLYGQGDYGYTF

d_call: TRBD1
v_call: TRBV10-2
cdr3_aa: CASRPSGGISYEQYF

d_call: TRBD2
v_call: TRBV6-5
cdr3_aa: CASSRGLGGAQYF

d_call: TRBD1
v_call: TRBV27
cdr3_aa: CASFGQGAVYTF

d_call: TRBD1
v_call: TRBV11-1
cdr3_aa: CASSPPSGTGSSYEQYF

d_call: -
v_call: TRBV11-2
cdr3_aa: CASRSEMGHTEAFF

d_call: TRBD2
v_call: TRBV28
cdr3_aa: CASRLSGRATDTQYF

d_call: TRBD1
v_call: TRBV6-5
cdr3_aa: CASRTPGQPNEKLFF

d_call: -
v_call: TRBV29-1
cdr3_aa: CSVAYSSYGYTF

d_call: -
v_call: TRBV7-9
cdr3_aa: CASSDKLGPPHGELFF

d_call: -
v_call: TRBV13
cdr3_aa: CASSPQALANTEAFF

d_call: TRBD1
v_call: TRBV30
cdr3_aa: CACTRGNEQFF

d_call: TRBD2
v_call: TRBV10-1
cdr3_aa: CASSEREGYEQYF

d_call: -
v_call: TRBV5-1
cdr3_aa: CASSLAGDGDTQYF

d_call: TRBD1
v_call: TRBV5-1
cdr3_aa: CASSLAVRTGVGMNTEAFF

d_call: TRBD1
v_call: TRBV2
cdr3_aa: CASIPRTGGVTGELFF

d_call: -
v_call: TRBV27
cdr3_aa: CASSPLSSGNTIYF

d_call: -
v_call: TRBV28
cdr3_aa: CASSPLGGPNEDEQFF

d_call: -
v_call: TRBV19
cdr3_aa: CASSNGRWEQYF

d_call: -
v_call: TRBV7-9
cdr3_aa: CASSLGSSGTRRGEQYF

d_call: -
v_call: TRBV27
cdr3_aa: CASIGKAPRGEQFF

d_call: TRBD1
v_call: TRBV7-9
cdr3_aa: CASSLVAGGRGEQYF

d_call: TRBD1
v_call: TRBV6-6
cdr3_aa: CASRGQGNQPQHF

d_call: -
v_call: TRBV30
cdr3_aa: CAWSVVGVGGEAFF

d_call: -
v_call: TRBV5-1
cdr3_aa: CASSSHYEQYF

d_call: TRBD1
v_call: TRBV6-5
cdr3_aa: CASTPGQGGNQPQHF

d_call: TRBD1
v_call: TRBV29-1
cdr3_aa: CSVEQGASYTF

d_call: -
v_call: TRBV6-5
cdr3_aa: CASSPGGLRTEAFF

d_call: TRBD1
v_call: TRBV15
cdr3_aa: CATSRRTGGNTIYF

d_call: TRBD1
v_call: TRBV30
cdr3_aa: CAWTPGGPNEKLFF

d_call: TRBD1
v_call: TRBV28
cdr3_aa: CASSLCIGDSTKCNTEAFF

d_call: TRBD2
v_call: TRBV4-2
cdr3_aa: CASSRNLARTSGISSYEQYF

d_call: -
v_call: TRBV28
cdr3_aa: CASRALPSNQPQHF

d_call: TRBD1
v_call: TRBV9
cdr3_aa: CASSVGGGTAEAFF

d_call: TRBD2
v_call: TRBV19
cdr3_aa: CASSIGTSGSPNTQYF